Each of the 30 T cell receptor beta chains below was sequenced from the same sample in a study of blood T cell repertoires in COVID-19. This table comes from immunoSEQ multiplex PCR, and its TCRdb copy is limited to in-frame clones, with some not included. The repertoire holds about 220,000 clones, with approximately 86% as singletons. The sample comprised peripheral blood. Source of these receptors: a woman aged 45-65 years with COVID-19, enrolled during active disease.

The gene calls are TRBV5-1 and TRBJ1-3, with unresolved D. V lost 0 bases and J lost 0, with 10 bases in between. Per the germline V gene, CDR1 is SGHRS and CDR2 is YFSETQ. This CDR3 spans 16 amino acids. The CDR3 loop reads CASSLEAVGSGNTIYF. The CDR3 DNA is TGCGCCAGCAGCTTGGAGGCGGTAGGCTCTGGAAACACCATATATTTT.

This clone has only one observation. V and J are TRBV18 and TRBJ1-1, with TRBD1 matching 7 bases. Germline trimming cut 5 bases from V and 0 bases from J; bases unmatched to any gene: 18. CDR1 is KGHSH, CDR2 LQKENI, per germline. This CDR3 comprises 19 residues. CDR3 amino acids: CASSVTVAGGTSMNTEAFF. In nucleotides, the CDR3 is TGTGCCAGCTCAGTGACCGTGGCAGGGGGAACTTCAATGAACACTGAAGCTTTCTTT.

CDR3 sequence: CASSANLLRLAVSTDTQYF. Here the CDR3 DNA reads TGTGCCAGCAGCGCGAACCTCCTCCGGCTAGCGGTTTCCACAGATACGCAGTATTTT. The V call is TRBV21-1, the J call TRBJ2-3; the table's D call TRBD2 went unverified against the DNA. TRBV21-1 is assigned pseudogene status. CDR3 length: 19 residues.

V usage is TRBV27 and J usage is TRBJ2-7; D remains ambiguous. From germline, CDR1 is MNHEY and CDR2 SMNVEV (reference sequence). This CDR3 is built from 13 residues. Trimming removed 6 bases at V and 4 bases at J, with 13 bases between. The CDR3 coding sequence is TGTGCCAGCAGGGAAGTCTCGGAGTACGAGCAGTACTTC. Amino acids: CASREVSEYEQYF.

A single count supports this clone. The V call is TRBV29-1, the J call TRBJ1-6, with D tentatively TRBD1 (6 bases). The CDR3 consists of 13 residues. Germline loops: CDR1 SQVTM, CDR2 ANQGSEA. Deletions cut 5 bases from V and 9 bases from J, with 14 bases between. The CDR3 region has the DNA TGCAGCGTTTCTGCGGACAGTGGTTCACCCCTCCACTTT. Translating it yields CSVSADSGSPLHF.

The genes are TRBV5-1 and TRBJ1-1; D is possibly TRBD1 (5 bases). V was cut by 5 bases and J by 4 bases, with 15 bases left in between. CDR3 size: 14 residues. The germline gives CDR1 SGHRS, CDR2 YFSETQ. CDR3 protein: CASRLGDGGTEAFF. CDR3 nucleotide sequence: TGCGCCAGCAGACTCGGGGACGGGGGCACTGAAGCTTTCTTT.

This rearrangement joins TRBV10-3 to TRBJ2-7; the D gene is possibly TRBD2 (5 bases). There are 13 residues in the CDR3. Germline V CDR1 and CDR2: ENHRY, SYGVKD. Trimming left V 1 base short and J 6 bases short, with 10 bases between. Here the CDR3 reads CAISELEVGEQYV. Here the CDR3 DNA reads TGTGCCATCAGTGAGTTGGAGGTGGGCGAGCAGTACGTC.

The CDR3 region is CASSLAGTPTGELFF. Here the CDR3 DNA reads TGTGCCAGCAGCTTGGCCGGGACTCCTACCGGGGAGCTGTTTTTT. This chain joins TRBV5-4 and TRBJ2-2, with a tentative D call TRBD2 (6 bases). V gave up 0 bases and J gave up 5 bases, with 11 bases separating them. Germline assignment: CDR1 SGHNT and CDR2 YYREEE (reference sequence). The CDR3 is made up of 15 amino acids.

This chain links TRBV7-8 with TRBJ2-3, with 7 bases lining up with TRBD2. V lost 4 bases and J lost 4; bases outside the gene matches: 14. The CDR3 runs 17 residues. The germline gives CDR1 SGHVS, CDR2 FQNEAQ. The CDR3 here is CASSSTWGGEFADTQYF. CDR3 bases: TGTGCCAGCAGCTCAACTTGGGGAGGGGAGTTCGCAGATACGCAGTATTTT.

This rearrangement joins TRBV19 to TRBJ1-4; D might be TRBD1 (5 bases). CDR3 length: 14 residues. Germline V gene sequence: CDR1 LNHDA, CDR2 SQIVND (reference sequence). V dropped 5 bases and J dropped 0 bases, with 7 bases sitting between them. CDR3 region: CASSRGATNEKLFF. The CDR3 region has the DNA TGTGCCAGTAGTCGGGGGGCAACTAATGAAAAACTGTTTTTT.

The chain combines TRBV30 with TRBJ2-7; TRBD1 aligns across 7 bases. Per germline, CDR1 GTSNPN and CDR2 SVGIG (reference sequence). The CDR3 is 14 residues long. Trimming removed 2 bases from V and 6 bases from J; junction bases left unmatched: 10. CDR3 DNA sequence: TGTGCCTGGAGTAAGGAGACAGGGTTGTCCGAGCAGTACGTC. It yields the protein CAWSKETGLSEQYV.

This clone was detected once. The chain combines TRBV10-2 with TRBJ2-1; 7 bases agree with TRBD1. The V segment lost 8 bases and the J segment 3 bases; nucleotides outside the gene matches: 1. CDR3 length: 12 residues. Germline V CDR1 and CDR2: WSHSY, SAAADI. The CDR3 spells CASRTGYNEQFF. CDR3 coding DNA: TGCGCCAGCCGGACAGGCTACAATGAGCAGTTCTTC.

This clone came up once. This chain joins TRBV9 and TRBJ1-2; possibly TRBD1 for D (5 bases). V was trimmed by 3 bases and J by 2 bases, leaving 23 bases between them. Per the germline V gene, CDR1 is SGDLS and CDR2 is YYNGEE. CDR3 length: 18 residues. The CDR3 loop is CASSGERMTAARNYGYTF. The CDR3 nucleotides read TGTGCCAGCAGCGGAGAAAGAATGACAGCAGCGAGGAACTATGGCTACACCTTC.

The V and J genes are TRBV18 and TRBJ2-7; 16 nucleotides align to TRBD2. The CDR3 runs 15 residues. Germline V gene lookup returns CDR1 KGHSH and CDR2 LQKENI. V was clipped by 6 bases and J by 4 bases; unmatched bases: 3. This CDR3 is CASSLGLAGGYEQYV. The CDR3 DNA sequence: TGTGCCAGCTCGCTGGGACTAGCGGGGGGGTACGAGCAGTACGTC.

The chain combines TRBV19 with TRBJ1-2; D is possibly TRBD1 (6 bases). CDR3 length: 14 residues. V lost 3 bases, J lost 4 bases, and 12 bases lay in between. The germline V gene encodes CDR1 LNHDA and CDR2 SQIVND (reference sequence). This chain's CDR3 is CASSMTGQRYGYTF. The CDR3 coding sequence is TGTGCCAGTAGTATGACCGGACAGCGCTATGGCTACACCTTC.

The V and J genes are TRBV5-6 and TRBJ1-1; tentatively, D is TRBD1 (6 bases). Germline CDR1 and CDR2: SGHDT and YYEEEE. V was pared by 4 bases and J by 4 bases, with 14 bases between. CDR3 length: 14 amino acids. CDR3 amino acids: CASSPYGQSTEAFF. The CDR3 DNA sequence: TGTGCCAGCAGCCCCTACGGACAGAGCACTGAAGCTTTCTTT.

V is TRBV3-1 (or the pseudogene TRBV3-2) and J is TRBJ1-1, with D perhaps matching TRBD1 (6 bases). V was pared by 1 base and J by 5 bases, with 11 bases between. This CDR3 region has 14 residues. Germline CDR1 and CDR2: LGHDT and YNNKEL (reference sequence). The CDR3 sequence: CASSQGGGTTEAFF. The CDR3 DNA is TGTGCCAGCAGCCAAGGAGGGGGTACAACTGAAGCTTTCTTT.

The V call is TRBV2, the J call TRBJ2-3, with TRBD1 as a possible D gene (6 bases). The germline gives CDR1 SNHLY, CDR2 FYNNEI. The CDR3 extends over 13 amino acids. V was trimmed by 5 bases and J by 5 bases, leaving 11 bases between them. CDR3: CASSTNRVDTQYF. CDR3 in DNA: TGTGCCAGCAGTACTAACAGGGTAGATACGCAGTATTTT.

The V and J genes are TRBV28 and TRBJ2-7; D is unclear. Trimming left V 3 bases short and J 4 bases short, with 7 bases between. The V gene's germline CDR1 is MDHEN and CDR2 SYDVKM. The CDR3 has 12 residues. CDR3 bases: TGTGCCAGCAGTTTCCTCAGGTACGAGCAGTACTTC. It codes for CASSFLRYEQYF.

The sample holds one count of this clone. The rearrangement links TRBV30 to TRBJ1-4; TRBD1 matches at 7 bases. The CDR3 is made up of 15 amino acids. The germline gives CDR1 GTSNPN, CDR2 SVGIG (reference sequence). The V and J ends lost 2 bases and 10 bases, in that order; junction bases with no gene match: 13. CDR3 nucleotide sequence: TGTGCCTGGAGTCCCCAGAGGGGGCAATTTGGAAAACTGTTTTTT. Residues: CAWSPQRGQFGKLFF.

The V call is TRBV5-1, the J call TRBJ2-7, with 10 bases lining up with TRBD2. The trim removed 4 bases at V and 5 bases at J, leaving 9 bases unmatched. The germline gives CDR1 SGHRS, CDR2 YFSETQ. There are 15 residues in the CDR3. The CDR3 nucleotides are TGCGCCAGCAGCCCGCCGGGACTAGCGACCGACGAGCAGTACTTC. Amino acids: CASSPPGLATDEQYF. The entire variable domain, with the rest obtained from reference TRBV5-1 and TRBJ2-7, is as follows: KAGVTQTPRYLIKTRGQQVTLSCSPISGHRSVSWYQQTPGQGLQFLFEYFSETQRNKGNFPGRFSGRQFSNSRSEMNVSTLELGDSALYLCASSPPGLATDEQYFGPGTRLTVT.

This clone was counted a single time. The chain joins TRBV7-2 to TRBJ1-1; the D is unclear. V lost 3 bases to trimming and J lost 3 bases, with 14 bases between them. From germline, CDR1 is SGHTA and CDR2 FQGNSA. The length of the CDR3 is 15 residues. This CDR3 reads CASSFYYMVDTEAFF. Written as DNA, the CDR3 is TGTGCCAGCAGCTTTTATTATATGGTAGACACTGAAGCTTTCTTT.

This clone has only one observation. The chain uses TRBV29-1 and TRBJ2-4; TRBD1 matches at 10 bases. This CDR3 has 18 amino acids. Germline trimming cut 1 base from V and 3 bases from J; bases unmatched to any gene: 12. CDR1 and CDR2 (germline): SQVTM, ANQGSEA. Here the CDR3 DNA reads TGCAGCGTTGAAGCCCGGGACAGGGGTTCCTGGGGCAAAAACATTCAGTACTTC. Residues: CSVEARDRGSWGKNIQYF.

J is TRBJ2-1 and V is TRBV2; tentative D call: TRBD2 (5 bases). The CDR3 contains 13 residues. From germline, CDR1 is SNHLY and CDR2 FYNNEI. V was cut by 9 bases and J by 13 bases, with 22 bases left in between. CDR3 DNA sequence: TGTGCCAGGACTACTCTTAACCGGGTGGTACAGTTCTTC. Translation: CARTTLNRVVQFF. The whole variable domain, remainder taken from reference TRBV2 and TRBJ2-1, is EPEVTQTPSHQVTQMGQEVILRCVPISNHLYFYWYRQILGQKVEFLVSFYNNEISEKSEIFDDQFSVERPDGSNFTLKIRSTKLEDSAMYFCARTTLNRVVQFFGPGTRLTVL.

The chain recombines TRBV5-1 with TRBJ2-2; 11 nucleotides match TRBD2. CDR1 SGHRS and CDR2 YFSETQ come from the germline V gene. Unmatched junction bases numbered 6, after V lost 4 bases and J lost 4 bases. The CDR3 spans 16 residues. CDR3 sequence: CASSNLAGGGTGELFF. CDR3 DNA: TGCGCCAGCAGCAATCTAGCGGGGGGAGGCACCGGGGAGCTGTTTTTT.

The chain has TRBV5-1 and TRBJ1-1; possibly TRBD1 for D (5 bases). V lost 5 bases to trimming and J lost 4 bases, with 12 bases between them. Germline CDR1 and CDR2: SGHRS and YFSETQ. This CDR3 comprises 13 residues. CDR3 residues: CASSVEGSTEAFF. The DNA for the CDR3 is TGCGCCAGCAGTGTGGAGGGGAGCACTGAAGCTTTCTTT.

The V and J genes are TRBV7-8 and TRBJ2-7; 12 bases match TRBD1. CDR1 SGHVS and CDR2 FQNEAQ come from the germline V gene. This CDR3 is built from 15 residues. The V segment lost 5 bases and the J segment 3 bases; nucleotides outside the gene matches: 5. CDR3 region: CASSLGTGGVYEQYV. The DNA for the CDR3 is TGTGCCAGCAGCCTCGGGACAGGGGGCGTCTACGAGCAGTACGTC.

The chain has TRBV10-1 and TRBJ2-1; D not resolved. The germline V gene encodes CDR1 WNHNN and CDR2 SYGVQD (reference sequence). The CDR3 runs to 13 residues. Between the trimmed V and J ends, which lost 2 bases and 4 bases, there was a span of 6 bases. This chain's CDR3 is CASSEGEYNEQFF. In DNA, the CDR3 is TGCGCCAGCAGTGAGGGAGAATACAATGAGCAGTTCTTC.

This clone has a single count. The gene calls are TRBV10-3 and TRBJ2-3; D not certain. The CDR3 is 14 amino acids. Trimming pared 4 bases from V and 2 bases from J, leaving 10 bases between. Germline CDR1 is ENHRY and CDR2 is SYGVKD. CDR3 sequence (DNA): TGTGCCATCAGTGGACTTGGGTTCACAGATACGCAGTATTTT. Protein product: CAISGLGFTDTQYF.

The V call is TRBV25-1, the J call TRBJ1-1; D remains unclear. Germline values: CDR1 MGHDK, CDR2 SYGVNS. The CDR3 length is 17 residues. The V gene lost 0 bases and the J gene lost 4 bases, with 18 bases spanning the gap. CDR3 in amino acids: CASSEYGLWNRGTEAFF. The CDR3 DNA reads as TGTGCCAGCAGTGAATACGGTCTGTGGAACCGGGGCACTGAAGCTTTCTTT.